This is a list of T cell receptor beta chains from one sample in a study of blood T cells in healthy people across ages. TCRdb analysed the 5' RACE reads with MiXCR anew, one entry per CDR3 protein. In the table there are about 1.7 million distinct CDR3 sequences, about 30% of which are singletons. Sequencing was carried out using blood. The source is a woman aged 30 to 39 in good health. Both conserved end residues are trimmed from each CDR3. For some rows the clone size is stated as once, few or many, or as a class when expanded; others skip it.

TRBV5-1	TRBJ1-6	many	ASSLEGTGSNSPLH
TRBV7-2	TRBJ1-4	NA	ASSLVSQGAWEKLF
TRBV5-1	TRBJ1-1	NA	ASSLMAYTNTGYTEAF
TRBV6-5	TRBJ1-2	NA	ASSPDRSRNYGYT
TRBV6-5	TRBJ2-6	NA	ASSYRTLQGAWSGANVLT
TRBV7-2	TRBJ2-7	many	ASSLGLAGVEQY
TRBV19	TRBJ2-7	few	ASSIGYGSYEQY
TRBV11-2	TRBJ2-5	NA	ASSPHKTQY
TRBV28	TRBJ2-7	many	ASKRTGGVYEQY
TRBV12-3/TRBV12-4	TRBJ1-1	NA	ASTIGLNTEAF
TRBV7-6	TRBJ2-1	NA	ASSSSDGPSYNEQF
TRBV6-5	TRBJ2-1	NA	ATFSGGSFSYNEQF
TRBV29-1	TRBJ2-3	many	SVAKGVADTQY
TRBV7-9	TRBJ1-5	many	ASSSGAPSNQPQH
TRBV20-1	TRBJ2-7	many	SARDLTGSSYEQY
TRBV20-1	TRBJ2-7	NA	SAILSSYEQY
TRBV4-1	TRBJ1-5	few	ASSHGGQRGNQPQH
TRBV27	TRBJ2-6	NA	ASRESGSGANVLT
TRBV5-1	TRBJ1-2	few	ASSHMDPGRDGYT